Below, 21 T cell receptor beta chains from the same sample are listed, as sequenced in a study of regulatory T cells in long-lasting Graves disease. Time point in this sample: newly diagnosed GD, antithyroid drugs for less than 3 months. Preparation of the TCR library used RNA extracted from PBMCs. To make TCR beta libraries, researchers used iRepertoire HTBI primers and Arm-PCR of CDR3 regions. From the multiplex PCR reads, TCRdb called clonotypes with MiXCR, one entry per CDR3 protein. This sample has about 350,000 distinct CDR3 sequences, with 15% to 20% found just once. These data were likewise used in another study, on T cells in Graves' hyperthyroidism and ophthalmopathy.

The sample consisted of peripheral blood mononuclear cells (PBMCs), taken at new diagnosis, from a patient treated with antithyroid drugs. The receptors were sampled from a man aged 35 to 55 with Graves disease.

This clonotype was counted at least ten times. This chain joins TRBV11-2 and TRBJ1-3, with D maybe TRBD1 (5 bases). The CDR3 spans 13 residues. V was shortened by 5 bases and J by 12 bases, with 17 bases between the two germline ends. Germline V CDR1 and CDR2: SGHAT, FQNNGV. The CDR3, as DNA: TGTGCCAGCAGCCCGGCGACAGTTTCTGTCATATATTTT. Protein: CASSPATVSVIYF.

V gene TRBV28 combines with J gene TRBJ1-1; no clear D. Trimming stripped 7 bases from V and 3 bases from J, with 15 bases between. Germline V gives CDR1 MDHEN, CDR2 SYDVKM. CDR3 length: 14 residues. The CDR3 spells CASTSPTEDTEAFF. In DNA, the CDR3 is TGTGCCAGCACTAGCCCAACAGAGGACACTGAAGCTTTCTTT. Using reference TRBV28 and TRBJ1-1 for the parts outside the CDR3, the full variable domain is DVKVTQSSRYLVKRTGEKVFLECVQDMDHENMFWYRQDPGLGLRLIYFSYDVKMKEKGDIPEGYSVSREKKERFSLILESASTNQTSMYLCASTSPTEDTEAFFGQGTRLTVV.

This clonotype was counted only a few times. The chain is built from TRBV10-2 and TRBJ2-7, with a tentative D call TRBD1 (6 bases). There are 15 residues in the CDR3. Germline values: CDR1 WSHSY, CDR2 SAAADI. The V gene lost 2 bases and the J gene lost 4 bases, with 15 bases spanning the gap. CDR3 amino acids: CASSEIQGREYEQYF. The CDR3 DNA reads as TGCGCCAGCAGTGAGATACAGGGAAGGGAATACGAGCAGTACTTC.

Ten or more counts support this clonotype. The CDR3 nucleotides read TGTGCCAGCAGCTTGGACTCGGGGGTTACCGGGGAGCTGTTTTTT. It specifies CASSLDSGVTGELFF. The chain recombines TRBV7-9 with TRBJ2-2; perhaps TRBD2 as D (6 bases). Deletions cut 3 bases from V and 5 bases from J, with 13 bases between. This CDR3 has 15 amino acids. CDR1 and CDR2 (germline): SEHNR, FQNEAQ (reference sequence).

This clonotype has a count of ten or more. The chain couples TRBV18 to TRBJ2-2; D perhaps matches TRBD1 (5 bases). Trimming stripped 4 bases from V and 3 bases from J, with 9 bases between. Germline V gene sequence: CDR1 KGHSH, CDR2 LQKENI. The CDR3 spans 14 residues. The CDR3 coding sequence is TGTGCCAGCTCACAAGACAGATACACCGGGGAGCTGTTTTTT. Amino acids: CASSQDRYTGELFF.

This clonotype was counted many times. V is TRBV27 and J is TRBJ2-7, with 8 bases matching TRBD2. Germline CDR1 and CDR2: MNHEY and SMNVEV (reference sequence). The V and J ends lost 3 bases and 0 bases, in that order; junction bases with no gene match: 4. The CDR3 is 15 residues long. The CDR3 region is CASSLVLAASYEQYF. CDR3 DNA sequence: TGTGCCAGCAGTTTGGTACTAGCGGCCTCCTACGAGCAGTACTTC.

This clonotype was seen a few times. The V call is TRBV5-4, the J call TRBJ2-7, with D possibly being TRBD1 or TRBD2 (5 bases each). From germline, CDR1 is SGHNT and CDR2 YYREEE (reference sequence). The ends were cut back, 2 bases at V and 6 bases at J, with 9 bases in the middle. The CDR3 loop spans 12 amino acids. In nucleotides, the CDR3 is TGTGCCAGCAGCTTTGGGACGAGCGAGCAGTACTTC. Translation: CASSFGTSEQYF.

The sample holds many counts of this clonotype. The genes are TRBV27 and TRBJ1-6, with TRBD1 identical over 7 bases. The germline V gene encodes CDR1 MNHEY and CDR2 SMNVEV (reference sequence). CDR3 size: 16 residues. The V gene end was trimmed by 3 bases and the J gene end by 3 bases; junction bases not matched to a gene: 5. The CDR3 DNA sequence: TGTGCCAGCAGTTTTGATGCAGGGGGCTATAATTCACCCCTCCACTTT. This translates into CASSFDAGGYNSPLHF.

The V call is TRBV18, the J call TRBJ2-1, with 8 bases fitting TRBD2. The CDR3 is 16 residues long. CDR1 KGHSH and CDR2 LQKENI come from the germline V gene. V dropped 6 bases and J dropped 3; count of bases not matched to a gene: 10. CDR3 residues: CASSQGAGANYNEQFF. The CDR3 nucleotides are TGTGCCAGCTCTCAGGGAGCGGGGGCGAACTACAATGAGCAGTTCTTC.

There are a few counts of this clonotype. V and J are TRBV6-1 and TRBJ1-2; D gene unclear. Between the trimmed V and J ends, which lost 10 bases and 3 bases, there was a span of 15 bases. CDR3 size: 13 residues. Germline-derived CDR1 and CDR2 are MNHNS and SASEGT. As DNA, the CDR3 is TGTGCCACCAATATCCCGCTCCACTATGGCTACACCTTC. It yields the protein CATNIPLHYGYTF.

The V call is TRBV10-3, the J call TRBJ2-7, with 7 bases that match TRBD1. This CDR3 has 14 residues. Trimming removed 6 bases from V and 2 bases from J; junction bases left unmatched: 7. Germline assignment: CDR1 ENHRY and CDR2 SYGVKD. CDR3 in amino acids: CAIRGGATAYEQYF. The CDR3 bases are TGTGCCATCAGAGGGGGCGCTACAGCCTACGAGCAGTACTTC.

At least ten counts were recorded for this clonotype. This chain joins TRBV12-3 or TRBV12-4 and TRBJ2-3; 12 bases fit TRBD2. V shed 2 bases and J 4 bases; nucleotides not matched to a gene: 4. The CDR3 has 16 residues. As DNA, the CDR3 is TGTGCCAGCAGTTTATGGTCTAGCGGGGGGGCAGATACGCAGTATTTT. The encoded protein is CASSLWSSGGADTQYF.

This chain joins TRBV6-1 and TRBJ1-2; 7 nucleotides agree with TRBD1. Per the germline V gene, CDR1 is MNHNS and CDR2 is SASEGT. This CDR3 region has 14 residues. The junction had 6 bases not matched to a gene; V was cut back by 4 bases and J by 4 bases. The CDR3 DNA sequence: TGTGCCAGCAGTGTTGAGACAGGGATCTATGGCTACACCTTC. Encoded protein: CASSVETGIYGYTF.

Remarks on this clonotype: A much more abundant neighbour one base away suggests this may be a read error. As the CDR3 is not closed by the conserved phenylalanine or tryptophan, this likely results from a read error. The rearrangement links TRBV5-1 to TRBJ2-2, with D tentatively TRBD1 or TRBD2 (5 bases each). The length of the CDR3 is 16 residues. Deletions cut 4 bases from V and 3 bases from J, with 16 bases between. Per the germline V gene, CDR1 is SGHRS and CDR2 is YFSETQ. CDR3 bases: TGCGCCAGCAGCACGGGGACCTCGACGGACACCGGGGAGCTGTTTCTT. This sequence encodes CASSTGTSTDTGELFL.

This chain joins TRBV4-1 and TRBJ2-1; 14 bases match TRBD2. CDR1 and CDR2 from the germline V gene are MGHRA and YSYEKL. This CDR3 has 18 amino acids. V was pared by 6 bases and J by 3 bases, with 10 bases of the junction left unmatched. CDR3: CASSYGLAGGRVYNEQFF. The CDR3 DNA is TGCGCCAGCAGTTACGGACTAGCGGGGGGCCGGGTCTACAATGAGCAGTTCTTC.

About this clonotype itself: A much larger clone differs by one base, so this may be a read error. The chain combines TRBV6-2 or TRBV6-3 with TRBJ2-5; 8 bases are shared with TRBD1. The CDR3 has 16 residues. Germline CDR1 MNHEY, CDR2 SVGEGT. This CDR3 reads CASSESSGTGQETRYF. In DNA, the CDR3 is TGTGCCAGCAGTGAATCCTCCGGGACAGGCCAAGAGACCCGGTACTTC.

The rearrangement joins TRBV20-1 to TRBJ2-3, with 12 nucleotides matching TRBD2. This CDR3 region has 18 residues. The germline V gene encodes CDR1 DFQATT and CDR2 SNEGSKA (reference sequence). V lost 6 bases and J lost 4; bases outside the gene matches: 17. The CDR3 reads CSALGLAGPGRLADTQYF. CDR3 DNA sequence: TGCAGTGCCCTGGGACTAGCGGGCCCCGGGCGTTTGGCAGATACGCAGTATTTT.

The table lists this clonotype with many counts. As DNA, the CDR3 is TGTGCCAGCAGCTTACAGGTGGGCTATCAGCCCCAGCATTTT. The encoded protein is CASSLQVGYQPQHF. The chain has TRBV7-2 and TRBJ1-5; D not certain. In germline, CDR1 is SGHTA, CDR2 FQGNSA. The ends were cut back, 2 bases at V and 5 bases at J, with 10 bases in the middle. The CDR3 runs 14 residues.

This clonotype was recorded at least ten times. The rearrangement joins TRBV4-3 to TRBJ2-7, with D tentatively TRBD1 (6 bases). V was trimmed by 8 bases and J by 0 bases, leaving 20 bases between them. The germline V gene has CDR1 LGHNA and CDR2 YSLEER. There are 16 residues in the CDR3. The DNA for the CDR3 is TGCGCCAGCCCCCCCCCCAGACCAGGGGTCTCCTACGAGCAGTACTTC. Protein: CASPPPRPGVSYEQYF.

The chain has TRBV7-2 and TRBJ2-6, with D tentatively TRBD2 (6 bases). The V end lost 5 bases, the J end lost 1 base, and 15 bases lay between the germline ends. CDR1 is SGHTA, CDR2 FQGNSA, per germline. The CDR3 spans 17 residues. CDR3: CASSPSPGTSGANVLTF. CDR3 bases: TGTGCCAGCAGCCCATCCCCCGGGACTTCTGGGGCCAACGTCCTGACTTTC.

This clonotype has at least ten counts. The rearrangement uses TRBV7-2 and TRBJ2-2, with D possibly being TRBD1 (6 bases). V dropped 1 base and J dropped 4 bases, with 10 bases sitting between them. The CDR3 contains 15 residues. The germline gives CDR1 SGHTA, CDR2 FQGNSA. DNA of the CDR3: TGTGCCAGCAGCTTAGACAGGGCTGGCACCGGGGAGCTGTTTTTT. Its protein product is CASSLDRAGTGELFF.